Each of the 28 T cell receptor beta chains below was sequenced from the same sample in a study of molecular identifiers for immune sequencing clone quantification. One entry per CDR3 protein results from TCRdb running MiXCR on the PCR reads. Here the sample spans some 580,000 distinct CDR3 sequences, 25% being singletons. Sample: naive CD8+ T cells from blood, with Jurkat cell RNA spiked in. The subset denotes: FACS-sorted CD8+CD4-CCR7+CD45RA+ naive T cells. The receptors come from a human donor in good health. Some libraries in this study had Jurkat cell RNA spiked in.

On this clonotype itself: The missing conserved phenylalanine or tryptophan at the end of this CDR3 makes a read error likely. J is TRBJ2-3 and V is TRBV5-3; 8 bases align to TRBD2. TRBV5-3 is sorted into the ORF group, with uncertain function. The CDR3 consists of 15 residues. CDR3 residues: CASSLDELAADTQYL. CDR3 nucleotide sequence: TGTGCCAGCAGCTTGGATGAACTAGCGGCAGATACGCAGTATTTA.

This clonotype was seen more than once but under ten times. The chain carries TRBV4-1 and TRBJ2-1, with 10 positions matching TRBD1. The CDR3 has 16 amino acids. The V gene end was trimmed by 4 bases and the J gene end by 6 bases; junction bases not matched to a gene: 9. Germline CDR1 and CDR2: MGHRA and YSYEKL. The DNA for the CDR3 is TGCGCCAGCAGCCTACTCCCAGGACAGGGGGGCAATGAGCAGTTCTTC. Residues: CASSLLPGQGGNEQFF.

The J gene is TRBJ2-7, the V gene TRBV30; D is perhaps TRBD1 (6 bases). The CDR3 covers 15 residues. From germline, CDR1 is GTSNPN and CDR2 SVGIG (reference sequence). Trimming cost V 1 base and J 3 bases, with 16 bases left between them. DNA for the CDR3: TGTGCCTGGAGTGCTTTATTAGGGGGATACTACGAGCAGTACTTC. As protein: CAWSALLGGYYEQYF.

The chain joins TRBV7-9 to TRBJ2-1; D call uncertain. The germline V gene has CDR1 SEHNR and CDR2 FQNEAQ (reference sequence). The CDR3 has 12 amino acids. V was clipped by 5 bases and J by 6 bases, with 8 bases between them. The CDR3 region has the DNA TGTGCCAGCAGCACATTTACCAATGAGCAGTTCTTC. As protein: CASSTFTNEQFF.

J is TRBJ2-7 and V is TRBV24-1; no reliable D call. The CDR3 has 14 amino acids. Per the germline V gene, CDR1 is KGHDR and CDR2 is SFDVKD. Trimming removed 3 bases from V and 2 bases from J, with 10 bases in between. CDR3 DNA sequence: TGTGCCACCAGTGATCGGTTGAGGCCCTACGAGCAGTACTTC. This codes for CATSDRLRPYEQYF.

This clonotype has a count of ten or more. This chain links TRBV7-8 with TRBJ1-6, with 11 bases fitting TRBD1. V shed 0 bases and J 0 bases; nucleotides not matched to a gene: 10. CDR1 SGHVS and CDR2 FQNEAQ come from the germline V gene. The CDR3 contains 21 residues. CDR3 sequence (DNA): TGTGCCAGCAGCTTAGCGCGAGGTGGGACAGGGGGAAGCTCCTATAATTCACCCCTCCACTTT. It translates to CASSLARGGTGGSSYNSPLHF.

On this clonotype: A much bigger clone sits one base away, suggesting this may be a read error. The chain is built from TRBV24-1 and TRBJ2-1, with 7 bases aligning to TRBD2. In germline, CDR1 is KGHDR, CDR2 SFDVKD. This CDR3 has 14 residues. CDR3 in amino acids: CTTSLAGVSNEQFF. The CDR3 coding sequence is TGTACCACCAGTCTGGCGGGAGTTTCCAATGAGCAGTTCTTC.

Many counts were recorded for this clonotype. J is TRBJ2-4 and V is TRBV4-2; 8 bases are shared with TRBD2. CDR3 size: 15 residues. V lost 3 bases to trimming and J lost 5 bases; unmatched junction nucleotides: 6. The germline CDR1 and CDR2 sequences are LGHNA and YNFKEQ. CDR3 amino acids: CASSQSSLAENIQYF. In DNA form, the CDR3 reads TGTGCCAGCAGCCAGAGCTCACTAGCGGAAAACATTCAGTACTTC.

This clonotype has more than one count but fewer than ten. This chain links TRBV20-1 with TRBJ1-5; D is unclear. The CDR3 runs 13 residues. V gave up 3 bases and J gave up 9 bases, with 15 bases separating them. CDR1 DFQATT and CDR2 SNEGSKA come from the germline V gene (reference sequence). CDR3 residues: CSARSASGGPQHF. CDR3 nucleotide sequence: TGCAGTGCTAGGTCAGCATCGGGCGGGCCCCAGCATTTT.

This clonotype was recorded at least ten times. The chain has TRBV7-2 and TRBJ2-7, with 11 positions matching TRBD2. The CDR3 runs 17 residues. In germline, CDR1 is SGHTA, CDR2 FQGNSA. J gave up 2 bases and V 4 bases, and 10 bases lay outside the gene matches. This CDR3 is CASSSLLAGEGPYEQYF. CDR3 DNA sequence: TGTGCCAGCAGCTCCCTACTAGCGGGAGAGGGGCCCTACGAGCAGTACTTC.

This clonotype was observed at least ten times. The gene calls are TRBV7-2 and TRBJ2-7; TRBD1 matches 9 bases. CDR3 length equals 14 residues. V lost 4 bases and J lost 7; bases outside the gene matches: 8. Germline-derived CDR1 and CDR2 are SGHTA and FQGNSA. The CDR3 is CASSSRDRAPEQYF. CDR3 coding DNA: TGTGCCAGCAGCTCGAGGGACAGGGCGCCAGAGCAGTACTTC. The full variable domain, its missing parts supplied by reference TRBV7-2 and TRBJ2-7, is GAGVSQSPSNKVTEKGKDVELRCDPISGHTALYWYRQSLGQGLEFLIYFQGNSAPDKSGLPSDRFSAERTGGSVSTLTIQRTQQEDSAVYLCASSSRDRAPEQYFGPGTRLTVT.

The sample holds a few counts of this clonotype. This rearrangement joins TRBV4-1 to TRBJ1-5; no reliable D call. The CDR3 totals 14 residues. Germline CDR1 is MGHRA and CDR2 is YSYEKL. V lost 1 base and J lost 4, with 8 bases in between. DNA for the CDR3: TGCGCCAGCAGCCAAGGGGTGACTAATCAGCCCCAGCATTTT. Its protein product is CASSQGVTNQPQHF.

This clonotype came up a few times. CDR3 coding DNA: TGTGCCAGCAGTCATGATATGAACACTGAAGCTTTCTTT. This gives the protein CASSHDMNTEAFF. The rearrangement uses TRBV6-5 and TRBJ1-1, with unresolved D. V was trimmed by 5 bases and J by 0 bases, leaving 7 bases between them. Germline V CDR1 and CDR2: MNHEY, SVGAGI. CDR3 length: 13 amino acids.

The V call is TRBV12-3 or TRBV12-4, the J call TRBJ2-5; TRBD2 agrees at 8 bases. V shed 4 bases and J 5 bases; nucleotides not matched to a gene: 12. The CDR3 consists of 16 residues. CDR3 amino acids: CASSSPAGGLGETQYF. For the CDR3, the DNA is TGTGCCAGCAGTTCACCGGCTGGGGGACTAGGGGAGACCCAGTACTTC.

CDR3 loop: CAWSVTGVKLFF. In DNA, the CDR3 is TGTGCCTGGAGTGTAACGGGGGTAAAACTGTTTTTT. This chain links TRBV30 with TRBJ1-4, with D possibly being TRBD1 (5 bases). Trimming stripped 0 bases from V and 10 bases from J, with 9 bases between. The length of the CDR3 is 12 residues. Germline V gives CDR1 GTSNPN, CDR2 SVGIG (reference sequence).

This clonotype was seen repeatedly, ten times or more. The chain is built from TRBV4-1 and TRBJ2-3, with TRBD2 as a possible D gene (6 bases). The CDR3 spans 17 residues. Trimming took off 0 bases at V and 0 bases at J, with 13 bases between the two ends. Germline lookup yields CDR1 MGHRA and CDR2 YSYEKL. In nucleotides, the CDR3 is TGCGCCAGCAGCCAAGACGTAAGCGGGTATAGCACAGATACGCAGTATTTT. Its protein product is CASSQDVSGYSTDTQYF.

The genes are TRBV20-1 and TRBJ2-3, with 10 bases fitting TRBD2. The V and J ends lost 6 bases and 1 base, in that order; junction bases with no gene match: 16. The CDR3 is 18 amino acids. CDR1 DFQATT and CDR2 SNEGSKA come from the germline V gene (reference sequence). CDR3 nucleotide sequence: TGCAGTGCCTTGATTTATCCGGGACTAGCGTGGGGCACAGATACGCAGTATTTT. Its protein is CSALIYPGLAWGTDTQYF.

The DNA for the CDR3 is TGCAGTGCTAGACGCTATGCGACGCCTACTCCTAGCACAGATACGCAGTATTTT. This gives the protein CSARRYATPTPSTDTQYF. This chain uses TRBV20-1 with TRBJ2-3; no clear D. From germline, CDR1 is DFQATT and CDR2 SNEGSKA (reference sequence). Trimming removed 2 bases at V and 0 bases at J, with 21 bases between. CDR3 length: 18 amino acids.

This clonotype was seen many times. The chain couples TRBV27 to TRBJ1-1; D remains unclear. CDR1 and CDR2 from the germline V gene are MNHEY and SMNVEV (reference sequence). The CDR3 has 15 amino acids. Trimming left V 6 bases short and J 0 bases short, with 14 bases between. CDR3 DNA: TGTGCCAGCAGCTTCGGACCGAACATGAACACTGAAGCTTTCTTT. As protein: CASSFGPNMNTEAFF.

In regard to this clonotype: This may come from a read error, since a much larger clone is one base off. The CDR3 nucleotides read TGTGCCAGCAGCTCCCCGGACAGGGGCCCCCAGGGCGGGGAGCCGTTTTTT. It specifies CASSSPDRGPQGGEPFF. The chain links TRBV7-9 to TRBJ2-2, with 9 bases identical to TRBD1. The germline gives CDR1 SEHNR, CDR2 FQNEAQ (reference sequence). This CDR3 region has 17 residues.

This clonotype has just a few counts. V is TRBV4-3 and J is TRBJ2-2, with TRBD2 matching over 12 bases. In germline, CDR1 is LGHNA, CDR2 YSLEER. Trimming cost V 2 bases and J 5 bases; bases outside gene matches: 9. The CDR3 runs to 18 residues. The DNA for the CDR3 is TGCGCCAGCAGCCAATTCCAACCGACTAGCGGGAGAACCGGGGAGCTGTTTTTT. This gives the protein CASSQFQPTSGRTGELFF.

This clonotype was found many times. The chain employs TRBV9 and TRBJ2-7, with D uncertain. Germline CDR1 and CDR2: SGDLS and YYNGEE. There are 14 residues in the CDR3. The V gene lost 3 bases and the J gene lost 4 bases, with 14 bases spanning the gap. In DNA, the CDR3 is TGTGCCAGCAGCGCCGAAGACCAGACTTACGAGCAGTACTTC. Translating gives CASSAEDQTYEQYF.

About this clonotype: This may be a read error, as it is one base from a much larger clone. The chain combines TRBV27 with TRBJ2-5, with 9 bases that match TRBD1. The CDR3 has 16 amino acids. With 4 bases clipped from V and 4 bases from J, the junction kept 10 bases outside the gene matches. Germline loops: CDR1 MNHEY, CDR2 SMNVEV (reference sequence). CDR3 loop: CASSSRTGAGRETQYF. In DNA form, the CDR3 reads TGTGCCAGCAGTTCGCGGACAGGGGCCGGTCGAGAGACCCAGTACTTC.

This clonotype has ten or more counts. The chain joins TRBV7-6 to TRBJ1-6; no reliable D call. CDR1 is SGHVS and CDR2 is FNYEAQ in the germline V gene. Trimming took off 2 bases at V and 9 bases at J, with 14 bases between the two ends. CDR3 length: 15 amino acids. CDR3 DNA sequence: TGTGCCAGCAGCTTAACGGACGGCGAGTTTTCACCCCTCCACTTT. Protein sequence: CASSLTDGEFSPLHF.

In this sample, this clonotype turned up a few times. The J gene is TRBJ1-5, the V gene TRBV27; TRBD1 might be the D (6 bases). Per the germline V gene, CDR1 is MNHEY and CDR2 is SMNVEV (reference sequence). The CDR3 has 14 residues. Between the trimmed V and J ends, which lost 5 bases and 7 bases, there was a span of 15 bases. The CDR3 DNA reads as TGTGCCAGCAGTGTACAGGGTTCCTGGCAGCCCCAGCATTTT. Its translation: CASSVQGSWQPQHF.

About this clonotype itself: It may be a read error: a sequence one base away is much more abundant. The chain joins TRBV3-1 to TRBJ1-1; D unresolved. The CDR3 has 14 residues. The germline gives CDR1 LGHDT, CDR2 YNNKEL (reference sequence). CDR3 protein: CASSPLGPGPEASF. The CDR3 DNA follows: TGTGCCAGCAGCCCGCTCGGGCCCGGGCCTGAAGCTTCCTTT.

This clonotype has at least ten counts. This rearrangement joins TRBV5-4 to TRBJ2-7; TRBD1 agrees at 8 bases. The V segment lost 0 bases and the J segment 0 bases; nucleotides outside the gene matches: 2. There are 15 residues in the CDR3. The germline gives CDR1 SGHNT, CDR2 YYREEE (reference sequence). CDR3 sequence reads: CASSLGTGNSYEQYF. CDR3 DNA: TGTGCCAGCAGCTTGGGGACAGGGAACTCCTACGAGCAGTACTTC.

CDR3 nucleotides: TGTGCCAGCAGCTCGTTATGGCTTGGGGACAAAGGCGATCAGCCCCAGCATTTT. This sequence encodes CASSSLWLGDKGDQPQHF. The J gene is TRBJ1-5, the V gene TRBV6-2 or TRBV6-3; perhaps TRBD1 as D (6 bases). This CDR3 spans 18 amino acids. Germline V gene lookup returns CDR1 MNHEY and CDR2 SVGEGT. The ends were cut back, 6 bases at V and 5 bases at J, with 26 bases in the middle.